The 7 T cell receptor beta chains given below trace back to one sample, sequenced in a study of OX40 agonist ivuxolimab in advanced cancers. Using immunoSEQ multiplex PCR, the repertoire was profiled, and TCRdb retains in-frame clones only, with some absent. Of about 50,000 clones detected, around 93% appear once; the ten largest clones hold approximately 25%. This specimen consisted of CD4+ or CD8+ T cells sorted from blood, obtained in a trial of the OX40 agonist ivuxolimab. The receptors shown here come from an adult with an advanced solid tumor such as melanoma, head and neck, liver or kidney cancer.

This clone is a singleton in its sample. This chain's CDR3 is CASSQENGQGSYEQYF. The DNA for the CDR3 is TGCGCCAGCAGCCAAGAGAACGGACAGGGGAGTTACGAGCAGTACTTC. The gene calls are TRBV4-3 and TRBJ2-7; 9 bases agree with TRBD1. This CDR3 contains 16 residues. V was pared by 0 bases and J by 4 bases, with 7 bases of the junction left unmatched. Germline V gene sequence: CDR1 LGHNA, CDR2 YSLEER.

This chain joins TRBV7-9 and TRBJ2-5; 7 nucleotides match TRBD2. V was clipped by 5 bases and J by 3 bases; unmatched bases: 15. Germline V gene sequence: CDR1 SEHNR, CDR2 FQNEAQ (reference sequence). The CDR3 totals 17 residues. The DNA for the CDR3 is TGTGCCAGCAGCCAATACTATCTAAGGACTAGGGAAGAGACCCAGTACTTC. Protein: CASSQYYLRTREETQYF. Full variable domain (remainder filled in from reference TRBV7-9 and TRBJ2-5): DTGVSQNPRHKITKRGQNVTFRCDPISEHNRLYWYRQTLGQGPEFLTYFQNEAQLEKSRLLSDRFSAERPKGSFSTLEIQRTEQGDSAMYLCASSQYYLRTREETQYFGPGTRLLVL.

The V call is TRBV9, the J call TRBJ2-7; D gene ambiguous. Germline V CDR1 and CDR2: SGDLS, YYNGEE. The CDR3 length is 13 residues. V lost 0 bases to trimming and J lost 6 bases, with 10 bases between them. In DNA form, the CDR3 reads TGTGCCAGCAGCGTAGGAATAGGCCGCGAGCAGTACTTC. Its translation is CASSVGIGREQYF.

This clone was counted between two and nine times. This rearrangement joins TRBV5-6 to TRBJ2-1; D remains ambiguous. The CDR3 is 15 amino acids. V was cut by 0 bases and J by 0 bases, with 7 bases left in between. Germline CDR1 reads SGHDT; CDR2 reads YYEEEE. The CDR3 sequence is CASSLDRLSYNEQFF. CDR3 coding DNA: TGTGCCAGCAGCTTGGACAGACTCTCCTACAATGAGCAGTTCTTC.

The chain combines TRBV9 with TRBJ2-7, with 11 bases fitting TRBD1. The V gene's germline CDR1 is SGDLS and CDR2 YYNGEE. Losses at the gene ends were 3 bases for V and 6 bases for J; bases not matched to a gene: 5. The CDR3 has 14 amino acids. The CDR3 region is CASSDGQGAGEQYF. The CDR3 bases are TGTGCCAGCAGCGACGGACAGGGGGCCGGCGAGCAGTACTTC.

V is TRBV28 and J is TRBJ1-4, with D possibly TRBD1 on 6 matching bases. V dropped 2 bases and J dropped 1 base, with 17 bases sitting between them. Germline CDR1 is MDHEN and CDR2 is SYDVKM. The CDR3 extends over 18 amino acids. The CDR3 spells CASSLIRGRKETNEKLFF. In DNA, the CDR3 is TGTGCCAGCAGTTTAATTCGGGGGCGCAAGGAAACTAATGAAAAACTGTTTTTT.

This chain connects TRBV27 to TRBJ2-7; TRBD2 agrees at 9 bases. Germline loops: CDR1 MNHEY, CDR2 SMNVEV (reference sequence). Trimming removed 8 bases from V and 4 bases from J; junction bases left unmatched: 6. This CDR3 has 13 residues. The CDR3 DNA sequence: TGTGCCAGCGGAAGCGGGAGGTATTACGAGCAGTACTTC. It yields the protein CASGSGRYYEQYF.